Below are 21 T cell receptor beta chains sequenced from a single sample in a study of shared clonotypes between healthy human individuals (TCRdb year 2020). Receptors were amplified or captured by the immunoSEQ multiplex PCR assay. Held by TCRdb, this immuneACCESS table contains in-frame sequences only and omits some clones. Under half of the omission traces to an unresolved V gene where checked; the cause of the rest is unknown. For this sample there are under 300,000 clones; over 50% appear just once. Of the sample, more than 9.5% falls within the top ten clones. The sample comprised memory CD4+ T cells sorted from blood. This specimen's cell subset or site label, per the study, means: CD45RA-negative fraction. The receptors were sampled from a man aged 30 to 45 in good health.

Written as DNA, the CDR3 is TGTGCCACCACCGGGACCTACGAGCAGTACTTC. Translated, it gives CATTGTYEQYF. V is TRBV10-3 and J is TRBJ2-7, with a tentative D call TRBD2 (5 bases). CDR3 length: 11 amino acids. Germline CDR1 is ENHRY and CDR2 is SYGVKD. V shed 10 bases and J shed 2 bases, with 9 bases lying between them.

A word on this clone: The sample holds other DNA sequences that translate to the same CDR3. This sequence joins TRBV9 and TRBJ2-3, with 10 bases identical to TRBD2. With 0 bases clipped from V and 3 bases from J, the junction kept 4 bases outside the gene matches. Per the germline V gene, CDR1 is SGDLS and CDR2 is YYNGEE. The CDR3 totals 16 residues. CDR3 in DNA: TGTGCCAGCAGCGTAGCGAGCGGGAGGGCAACAGATACGCAGTATTTT. Encoded protein: CASSVASGRATDTQYF.

The J gene is TRBJ2-7, the V gene TRBV7-5; the table's D call TRBD1 went unverified against the DNA. TRBV7-5 constitutes a pseudogene. The CDR3 totals 15 residues. CDR3 DNA sequence: TGTGTCAGAAGCTCCGAAGGGGGCCTCTCCTACGAGCAGTACTTC. As protein: CVRSSEGGLSYEQYF.

This clone was found once. J is TRBJ1-1 and V is TRBV9; D unresolved. CDR1 is SGDLS and CDR2 is YYNGEE in the germline V gene. The V end was cut by 0 bases, the J end by 6 bases, with 15 bases between. This CDR3 spans 15 amino acids. The CDR3 bases are TGTGCCAGCAGCGTAGCGGGATTTGGGAGCTCTGAAGCTTTCTTT. This translates into CASSVAGFGSSEAFF.

The chain employs TRBV5-8 and TRBJ2-1; 12 bases align to TRBD2. The germline V gene has CDR1 SGHTS and CDR2 YDEGEE. The junction had 3 bases not matched to a gene; V was cut back by 4 bases and J by 4 bases. This CDR3 contains 15 residues. The CDR3 spells CASSRTSGAYNEQFF. The CDR3 DNA is TGTGCCAGCAGCCGGACTAGCGGGGCTTACAATGAGCAGTTCTTC. The full variable domain, its missing parts supplied by reference TRBV5-8 and TRBJ2-1, is EAGVTQSPTHLIKTRGQQATLRCSPISGHTSVYWYQQALGLGLQFLLWYDEGEERNRGNFPPRFSGRQFPNYSSELNVNALELEDSALYLCASSRTSGAYNEQFFGPGTRLTVL.

This clone was counted only a few times. This sequence may be a read error, since a much larger clone differs from it by one base. V gene TRBV6-4 combines with J gene TRBJ1-1, with D tentatively TRBD1 (5 bases). The V gene lost 3 bases and the J gene lost 5 bases, with 13 bases spanning the gap. Germline CDR1 MRHNA, CDR2 SNTAGT. The CDR3 length is 14 residues. CDR3 coding DNA: TGTGCCAGCAGTGAAGTGGGGGGGGGTACTGAAGCTTTCTTT. Translated, it gives CASSEVGGGTEAFF.

This sequence joins TRBV7-2 and TRBJ2-2; D is perhaps TRBD2 (5 bases). Trimming removed 5 bases at V and 5 bases at J, with 18 bases between. CDR1 is SGHTA and CDR2 is FQGNSA in the germline V gene. The CDR3 runs to 16 residues. The CDR3 sequence is CASSPLGITKTGELFF. CDR3 DNA: TGTGCCAGCAGCCCCCTCGGGATAACCAAGACCGGGGAGCTGTTTTTT.

The chain couples TRBV18 to TRBJ1-4; the D is unclear. The CDR3 is 14 amino acids. Germline V CDR1 and CDR2: KGHSH, LQKENI. V was cut by 3 bases and J by 6 bases, with 11 bases left in between. CDR3 nucleotides: TGTGCCAGCTCACCCCCGGGCCAGGATGAAAAACTGTTTTTT. Encoded protein: CASSPPGQDEKLFF.

This chain connects TRBV15 to TRBJ2-1; TRBD2 aligns across 11 bases. CDR1 and CDR2 from the germline V gene are LNHNV and YYDKDF (reference sequence). V dropped 1 base and J dropped 5; count of bases not matched to a gene: 7. The CDR3 is made up of 17 amino acids. The chain's CDR3 is CATSRVTSGSSHNEQFF. CDR3 coding DNA: TGTGCCACCAGCAGAGTCACTAGCGGGAGCTCGCACAATGAGCAGTTCTTC.

This clone has just a few counts. J is TRBJ2-3 and V is TRBV15; D might be TRBD2 (6 bases). CDR1 and CDR2 from the germline V gene are LNHNV and YYDKDF (reference sequence). The V end was cut by 4 bases, the J end by 4 bases, with 12 bases between. This CDR3 has 14 residues. Here the CDR3 DNA reads TGTGCCACCAGCAATCTGGGAGGTCCAGATACGCAGTATTTT. Amino acids: CATSNLGGPDTQYF.

The rearrangement joins TRBV14 to TRBJ2-7; no clear D gene. Trimming pared 3 bases from V and 4 bases from J, leaving 10 bases between. CDR1 and CDR2 from the germline V gene are SGHDN and FVKESK. The CDR3 runs 13 residues. The CDR3 DNA sequence: TGTGCCAGCAGCCAGCATAGTGTTTACGAGCAGTACTTC. The encoded protein is CASSQHSVYEQYF.

This chain connects TRBV29-1 to TRBJ1-4; TRBD1 aligns across 9 bases. The germline V gene encodes CDR1 SQVTM and CDR2 ANQGSEA. V lost 5 bases and J lost 7; bases outside the gene matches: 5. The CDR3 has 13 amino acids. The CDR3 spells CSVRQGGSEKLFF. CDR3 DNA: TGCAGCGTTAGACAGGGGGGAAGTGAAAAACTGTTTTTT.

This clone showed up just a few times. The chain recombines TRBV2 with TRBJ2-3; TRBD1 matches at 7 bases. This CDR3 has 14 amino acids. Germline V gene data show CDR1 as SNHLY and CDR2 as FYNNEI. V shed 5 bases and J 2 bases; nucleotides not matched to a gene: 4. CDR3 protein: CASSRTGFTDTQYF. The CDR3 nucleotides are TGTGCCAGCAGTAGGACAGGTTTCACAGATACGCAGTATTTT.

The V and J genes are TRBV7-6 and TRBJ2-4; D call uncertain. CDR3 size: 14 residues. Trimming removed 3 bases from V and 5 bases from J, with 11 bases in between. The V gene's germline CDR1 is SGHVS and CDR2 FNYEAQ. This CDR3 is CASSLRPGQNIQYF. The CDR3 DNA reads TGTGCCAGCAGCTTGAGACCCGGGCAAAACATTCAGTACTTC. Complete variable domain (other parts from reference TRBV7-6 and TRBJ2-4): GAGVSQSPRYKVTKRGQDVALRCDPISGHVSLYWYRQALGQGPEFLTYFNYEAQQDKSGLPNDRFSAERPEGSISTLTIQRTEQRDSAMYRCASSLRPGQNIQYFGAGTRLSVL.

The chain carries TRBV25-1 and TRBJ2-2, with no clear D. The CDR3 has 15 residues. V was shortened by 3 bases and J by 0 bases, with 8 bases between the two germline ends. Germline assignment: CDR1 MGHDK and CDR2 SYGVNS. CDR3 residues: CASSDPTANTGELFF. The CDR3 coding sequence is TGTGCCAGCAGTGACCCAACAGCGAACACCGGGGAGCTGTTTTTT. The entire variable domain, with the rest obtained from reference TRBV25-1 and TRBJ2-2, is as follows: EADIYQTPRYLVIGTGKKITLECSQTMGHDKMYWYQQDPGMELHLIHYSYGVNSTEKGDLSSESTVSRIRTEHFPLTLESARPSHTSQYLCASSDPTANTGELFFGEGSRLTVL.

The chain uses TRBV30 and TRBJ2-3; D assignment may be TRBD1 or TRBD2 (5 bases each). The CDR3 contains 15 residues. V was shortened by 0 bases and J by 2 bases, with 12 bases between the two germline ends. CDR1 GTSNPN and CDR2 SVGIG come from the germline V gene (reference sequence). CDR3 amino acids: CAWSVDTGPTDTQYF. For the CDR3, the DNA is TGTGCCTGGAGTGTCGATACGGGACCCACAGATACGCAGTATTTT.

The V and J genes are TRBV6-4 and TRBJ2-1; 7 bases align to TRBD1. The CDR3 runs 14 residues. CDR1 and CDR2 (germline): MRHNA, SNTAGT. V lost 6 bases, J lost 7 bases, and 9 bases stayed unmatched. The CDR3: CASSQGQQGNEQFF. The CDR3, as DNA: TGTGCCAGCAGCCAGGGACAACAGGGGAATGAGCAGTTCTTC.

The table lists this clone with many counts. The chain uses TRBV13 and TRBJ1-1, with 9 bases lining up with TRBD1. V was pared by 5 bases and J by 7 bases, with 5 bases of the junction left unmatched. The V gene's germline CDR1 is PRHDT and CDR2 FYEKMQ (reference sequence). This CDR3 region has 13 residues. The CDR3 nucleotides read TGTGCCAGCAGCCAGGGGACAGGGAGTGAAGCTTTCTTT. Its protein is CASSQGTGSEAFF.

The chain carries TRBV29-1 and TRBJ2-4; 7 nucleotides line up with TRBD2. CDR1 is SQVTM, CDR2 ANQGSEA, per germline. This CDR3 spans 13 amino acids. Trimming cost V 7 bases and J 6 bases; bases outside gene matches: 9. As DNA, the CDR3 is TGCAGCGCCAGAGGGAGGGGAGGAAACATTCAGTACTTC. Translation gives CSARGRGGNIQYF.

This clone has only one observation. The V and J genes are TRBV2 and TRBJ2-2, with D perhaps matching TRBD2 (6 bases). Trimming stripped 9 bases from V and 5 bases from J, with 19 bases between. The CDR3 spans 15 residues. Germline V gene data show CDR1 as SNHLY and CDR2 as FYNNEI. CDR3 nucleotide sequence: TGTGCCAGTCAACCCGTGGGGGGAACGACCGGGGAGCTGTTTTTT. Translating it yields CASQPVGGTTGELFF.

Points on this clone: The germline gene is not matched at one end of the junction; a read error may be the cause. The V gene is TRBV5-1, the J gene TRBJ2-7; TRBD2 matches 9 bases. The CDR3 covers 14 residues. Per germline, CDR1 SGHRS and CDR2 YFSETQ. The CDR3 is CASRFVAGANEQYF. The CDR3 nucleotides are TGCGCCAGCCGCTTCGTAGCGGGAGCCAACGAGCAGTACTTC.